Listed here are 8 T cell receptor beta chains from one sample, sequenced in a study of T-cell memory formation after mild COVID-19. TCRdb reprocessed the 5' RACE reads via MiXCR and lists one record per CDR3 protein. Of hundreds of thousands of distinct CDR3 sequences in the sample, 15% to 20% were seen once. Source material: PBMCs or a T cell subset sorted from them (not recorded which). Source of these receptors: a man younger than 35 who had mild COVID-19 (a few samples of this study predate the infection). Cell type and time point are not known.

In its sample, this clonotype was seen a few times. V gene TRBV19 combines with J gene TRBJ2-7, with D perhaps matching TRBD2 (6 bases). Per germline, CDR1 LNHDA and CDR2 SQIVND (reference sequence). The CDR3 contains 15 residues. V was pared by 4 bases and J by 1 base, with 14 bases between. The CDR3: CASSRTIGTSYEQYF. The CDR3 DNA reads as TGTGCCAGTAGTAGAACTATTGGGACTTCCTACGAGCAGTACTTC.

The V call is TRBV19, the J call TRBJ1-2, with 7 bases identical to TRBD1. Germline loops: CDR1 LNHDA, CDR2 SQIVND (reference sequence). The CDR3 runs to 14 residues. The V gene end was trimmed by 3 bases and the J gene end by 4 bases; junction bases not matched to a gene: 5. CDR3 DNA sequence: TGTGCCAGTAGTATCCAGACAGGGCTCTATGGCTACACCTTC. It translates to CASSIQTGLYGYTF. The full variable domain, its missing parts supplied by reference TRBV19 and TRBJ1-2, is DGGITQSPKYLFRKEGQNVTLSCEQNLNHDAMYWYRQDPGQGLRLIYYSQIVNDFQKGDIAEGYSVSREKKESFPLTVTSAQKNPTAFYLCASSIQTGLYGYTFGSGTRLTVV.

This clonotype has a handful of counts. V gene TRBV4-2 combines with J gene TRBJ1-2, with a tentative D call TRBD1 (6 bases). The germline gives CDR1 LGHNA, CDR2 YNFKEQ. This CDR3 contains 14 residues. V was pared by 2 bases and J by 2 bases, with 9 bases between. CDR3 protein: CASSQSTGNYGYTF. For the CDR3, the DNA is TGTGCCAGCAGCCAATCCACAGGGAACTATGGCTACACCTTC.

This clonotype was seen ten or more times. V and J are TRBV4-1 and TRBJ1-1; 10 bases fit TRBD1. The germline CDR1 and CDR2 sequences are MGHRA and YSYEKL. Unmatched junction bases numbered 10, after V lost 0 bases and J lost 3 bases. The CDR3 length is 18 residues. DNA of the CDR3: TGCGCCAGCAGCCAAGATGCGACAGGGGGCGATTTGTACACTGAAGCTTTCTTT. Translated, it gives CASSQDATGGDLYTEAFF.

This chain links TRBV20-1 with TRBJ1-5; D is undetermined. Germline-derived CDR1 and CDR2 are DFQATT and SNEGSKA (reference sequence). With 6 bases removed from V and 4 bases from J, the gap between germline ends came to 13 bases. The CDR3 consists of 13 residues. CDR3 amino acids: CSAAEVINQPQHF. CDR3 nucleotides: TGCAGTGCGGCAGAAGTAATAAATCAGCCCCAGCATTTT.

The rearrangement joins TRBV18 to TRBJ2-7, with 7 bases aligning to TRBD1. The germline V gene has CDR1 KGHSH and CDR2 LQKENI. The CDR3 extends over 15 amino acids. V shed 4 bases and J 2 bases; nucleotides not matched to a gene: 8. The CDR3 here is CASSRDRVSPYEQYV. The DNA for the CDR3 is TGTGCCAGCTCACGCGACAGGGTTTCCCCCTACGAGCAGTACGTC.

This clonotype was counted a few times. In DNA, the CDR3 is TGTGCCAGCAGCTCCAGAGTGGAGACCCAGTACTTC. Translating gives CASSSRVETQYF. The V call is TRBV7-9, the J call TRBJ2-5, with D uncertain. The CDR3 has 12 amino acids. V was shortened by 4 bases and J by 5 bases, with 8 bases between the two germline ends. The V gene's germline CDR1 is SEHNR and CDR2 FQNEAQ (reference sequence).

The J gene is TRBJ1-2, the V gene TRBV7-2; no clear D. This CDR3 is built from 14 residues. With 0 bases removed from V and 6 bases from J, the gap between germline ends came to 11 bases. Germline V lookup: CDR1 SGHTA, CDR2 FQGNSA. The CDR3 DNA is TGTGCCAGCAGCTTAGCTCCGGGTCGAAATGGCTACACCTTC. Protein sequence: CASSLAPGRNGYTF.